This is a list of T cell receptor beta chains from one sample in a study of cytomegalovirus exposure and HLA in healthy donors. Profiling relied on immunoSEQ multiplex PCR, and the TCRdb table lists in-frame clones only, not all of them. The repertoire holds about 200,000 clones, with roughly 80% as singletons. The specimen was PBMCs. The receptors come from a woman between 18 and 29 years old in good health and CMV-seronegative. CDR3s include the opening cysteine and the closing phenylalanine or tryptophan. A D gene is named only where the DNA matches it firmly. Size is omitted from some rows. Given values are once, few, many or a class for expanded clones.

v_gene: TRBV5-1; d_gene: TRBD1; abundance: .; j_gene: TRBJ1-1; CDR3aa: CASSNRQGLINGTEAFF; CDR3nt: TGCGCCAGCAGCAATCGACAGGGGCTAATTAACGGCACTGAAGCTTTCTTT
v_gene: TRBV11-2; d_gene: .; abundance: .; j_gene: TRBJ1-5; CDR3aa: CASSLGRSGTSQHF; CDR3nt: TGTGCCAGCAGCTTAGGCAGGTCCGGCACTTCCCAGCATTTT
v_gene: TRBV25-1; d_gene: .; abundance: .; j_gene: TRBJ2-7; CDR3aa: CASSGTLPSEQYF; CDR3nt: TGTGCCAGCAGCGGGACACTCCCCTCCGAGCAGTACTTC
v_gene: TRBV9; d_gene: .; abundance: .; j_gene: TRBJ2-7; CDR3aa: CASSPRDRRSGEQYF; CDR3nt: TGTGCCAGCAGCCCCCGGGACCGACGCTCCGGTGAGCAGTACTTC
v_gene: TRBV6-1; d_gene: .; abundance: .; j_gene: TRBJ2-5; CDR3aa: CASSEPVFAETQYF; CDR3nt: TGTGCCAGCAGTGAACCCGTGTTCGCGGAGACCCAGTACTTC
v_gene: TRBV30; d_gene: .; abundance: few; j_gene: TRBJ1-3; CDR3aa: CAWSVLSGAGNTIYF; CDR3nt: TGTGCCTGGAGTGTTTTGTCGGGTGCTGGAAACACCATATATTTT
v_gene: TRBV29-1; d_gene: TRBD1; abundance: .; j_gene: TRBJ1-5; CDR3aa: CSVQGGEGQPQHF; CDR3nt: TGCAGCGTTCAAGGGGGCGAAGGTCAGCCCCAGCATTTT
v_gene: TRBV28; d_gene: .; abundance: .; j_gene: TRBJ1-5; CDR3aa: CASSLYAGGDQPQHF; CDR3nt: TGTGCCAGCAGTTTATATGCTGGAGGGGATCAGCCCCAGCATTTT
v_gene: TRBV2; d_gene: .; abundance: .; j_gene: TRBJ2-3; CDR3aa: CANSLVSTDTQYF; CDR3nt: TGTGCCAACTCTTTGGTTAGCACAGATACGCAGTATTTT
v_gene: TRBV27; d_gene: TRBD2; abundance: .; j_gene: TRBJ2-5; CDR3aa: CASRKLAGVGETQYF; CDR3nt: TGTGCCAGCAGGAAACTAGCGGGAGTAGGGGAGACCCAGTACTTC
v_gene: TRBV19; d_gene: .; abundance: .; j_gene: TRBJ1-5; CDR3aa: CASSRDGSYNQPQHF; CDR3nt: TGTGCCAGTAGTAGGGACGGGAGCTACAATCAGCCCCAGCATTTT
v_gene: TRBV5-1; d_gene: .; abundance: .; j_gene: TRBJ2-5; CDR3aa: CASSLSQMYQETQYF; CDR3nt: TGCGCCAGCAGCTTGAGTCAAATGTACCAAGAGACCCAGTACTTC
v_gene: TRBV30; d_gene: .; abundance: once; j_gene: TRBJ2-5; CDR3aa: CAWSIIADRETQYF; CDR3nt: TGTGCCTGGAGTATTATTGCAGATAGGGAGACCCAGTACTTC
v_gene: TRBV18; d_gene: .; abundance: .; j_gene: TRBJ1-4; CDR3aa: CASSLTTGQAHEKLFF; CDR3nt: TGTGCCAGCTCACTAACTACGGGCCAAGCACATGAAAAACTGTTTTTT
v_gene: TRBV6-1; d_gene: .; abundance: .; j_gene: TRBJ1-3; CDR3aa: CASSEAGNTIYF; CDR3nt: TGTGCCAGCAGTGAAGCCGGGAACACCATATATTTT
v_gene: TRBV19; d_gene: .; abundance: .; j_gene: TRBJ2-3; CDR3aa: CASSDPRLGGSTDTQYF; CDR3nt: TGTGCCAGTAGTGATCCCCGGCTAGGAGGAAGCACAGATACGCAGTATTTT
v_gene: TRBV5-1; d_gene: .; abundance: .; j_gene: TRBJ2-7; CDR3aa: CASSPWDKPYEQYF; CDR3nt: TGCGCCAGCAGCCCCTGGGACAAACCCTACGAGCAGTACTTC
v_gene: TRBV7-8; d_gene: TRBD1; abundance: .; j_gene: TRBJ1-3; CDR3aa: CASSIRYSGTAGNTIYF; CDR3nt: TGTGCCAGCAGCATAAGATACAGTGGGACAGCGGGGAACACCATATATTTT
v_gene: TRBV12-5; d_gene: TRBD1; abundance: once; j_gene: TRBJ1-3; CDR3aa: CASGLGDRDGNTIYF; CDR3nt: TGTGCTAGTGGTTTGGGGGACAGGGATGGAAACACCATATATTTT
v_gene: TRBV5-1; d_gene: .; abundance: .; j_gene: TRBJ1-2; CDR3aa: CASSPGGVNYGYTF; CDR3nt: TGCGCCAGTTCACCGGGGGGCGTTAACTATGGCTACACCTTC
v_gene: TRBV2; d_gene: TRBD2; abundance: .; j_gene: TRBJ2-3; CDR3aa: CASGLAGPLTDTQYF; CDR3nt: TGTGCCAGCGGGCTAGCGGGGCCCCTCACAGATACGCAGTATTTT
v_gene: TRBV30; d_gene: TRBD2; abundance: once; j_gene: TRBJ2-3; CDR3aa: CAWSVLGGGALGTDTQYF; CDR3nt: TGTGCCTGGAGTGTATTGGGCGGGGGGGCCCTAGGCACAGATACGCAGTATTTT
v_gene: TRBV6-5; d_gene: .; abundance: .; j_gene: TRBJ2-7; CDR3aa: CATSEPVDYEQYF; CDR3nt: TGTGCCACCTCGGAGCCAGTTGACTACGAGCAGTACTTC
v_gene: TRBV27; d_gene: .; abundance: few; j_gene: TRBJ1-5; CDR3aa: CASGPGSSNQPQHF; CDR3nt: TGTGCCAGCGGACCAGGGAGTAGCAATCAGCCCCAGCATTTT
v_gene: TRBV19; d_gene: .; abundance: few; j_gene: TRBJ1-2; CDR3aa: CASTETQVNGYTF; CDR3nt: TGTGCCAGTACCGAGACACAGGTTAATGGCTACACCTTC
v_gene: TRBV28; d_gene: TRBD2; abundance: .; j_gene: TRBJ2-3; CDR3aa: CATLGLAGAGDTDTQYF; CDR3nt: TGTGCCACCCTGGGACTAGCGGGAGCGGGGGACACAGATACGCAGTATTTT
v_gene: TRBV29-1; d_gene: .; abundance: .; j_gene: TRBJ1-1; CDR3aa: CSVDVGGGTEAFF; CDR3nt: TGCAGCGTTGACGTCGGGGGAGGGACTGAAGCTTTCTTT
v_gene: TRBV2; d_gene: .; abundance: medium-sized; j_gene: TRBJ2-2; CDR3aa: CASGQDTGELFF; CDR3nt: TGTGCCAGCGGGCAGGACACCGGGGAGCTGTTTTTT
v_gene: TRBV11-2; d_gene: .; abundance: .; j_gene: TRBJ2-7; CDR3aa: CASSFERSSYEQYF; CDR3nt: TGTGCCAGCAGCTTCGAGAGGAGCTCCTACGAGCAGTACTTC
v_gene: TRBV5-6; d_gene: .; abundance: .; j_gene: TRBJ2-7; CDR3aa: CASSLGRDYEQYF; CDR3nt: TGTGCCAGCAGCTTGGGACGGGACTACGAGCAGTACTTC
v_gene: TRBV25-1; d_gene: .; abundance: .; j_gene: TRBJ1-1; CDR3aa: CASSGTGATEAFF; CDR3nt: TGTGCCAGCAGTGGGACTGGGGCCACTGAAGCTTTCTTT
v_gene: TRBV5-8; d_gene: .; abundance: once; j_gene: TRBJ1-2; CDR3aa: CASSLGGPLDSGYTF; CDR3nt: TGTGCCAGCAGCTTGGGAGGTCCATTAGACTCTGGCTACACCTTC
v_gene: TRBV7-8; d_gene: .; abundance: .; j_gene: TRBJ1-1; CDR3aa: CASSLRQGINTEAFF; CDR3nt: TGTGCCAGCAGCCTAAGGCAGGGGATAAACACTGAAGCTTTCTTT
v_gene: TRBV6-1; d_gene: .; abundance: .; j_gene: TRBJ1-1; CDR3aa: CASSERATNTEAFF; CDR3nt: TGTGCCAGCAGTGAAAGGGCAACGAACACTGAAGCTTTCTTT
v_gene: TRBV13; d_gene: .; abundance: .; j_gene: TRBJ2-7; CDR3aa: CASSLGHQGGAYEQYF; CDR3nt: TGTGCCAGCAGCTTAGGCCACCAGGGGGGGGCCTACGAGCAGTACTTC
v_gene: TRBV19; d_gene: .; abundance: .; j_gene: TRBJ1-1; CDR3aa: CASSIVNTEAFF; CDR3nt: TGTGCCAGTAGTATCGTTAACACTGAAGCTTTCTTT
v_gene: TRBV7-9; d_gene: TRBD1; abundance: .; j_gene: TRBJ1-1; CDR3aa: CASSSYHRGDTEAFF; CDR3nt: TGTGCCAGCAGCTCCTACCACAGGGGGGACACTGAAGCTTTCTTT
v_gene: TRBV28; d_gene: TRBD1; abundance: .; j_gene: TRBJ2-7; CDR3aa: CASSPSGGSYEQYF; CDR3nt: TGTGCCAGCAGTCCCTCAGGGGGATCCTACGAGCAGTACTTC
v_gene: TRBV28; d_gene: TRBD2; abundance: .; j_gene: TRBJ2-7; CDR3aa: CASSETSGRENEQYF; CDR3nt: TGTGCCAGCAGTGAAACTAGCGGGAGGGAGAACGAGCAGTACTTC
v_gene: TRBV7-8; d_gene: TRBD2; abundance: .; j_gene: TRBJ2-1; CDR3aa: CASLTLGTSGYNEQFF; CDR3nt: TGTGCCAGCCTTACCCTTGGGACTAGCGGCTACAATGAGCAGTTCTTC
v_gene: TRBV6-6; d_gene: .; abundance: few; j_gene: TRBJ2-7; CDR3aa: CASSASAPRDEQYF; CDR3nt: TGTGCCAGCAGTGCTAGCGCCCCAAGGGACGAGCAGTACTTC
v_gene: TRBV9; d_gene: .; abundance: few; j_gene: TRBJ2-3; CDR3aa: CASSVEGGISDTQYF; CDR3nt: TGTGCCAGCAGCGTAGAAGGGGGGATAAGTGATACGCAGTATTTT
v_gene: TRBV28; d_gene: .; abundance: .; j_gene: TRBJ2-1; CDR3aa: CASTPRAVSYNEQFF; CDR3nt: TGTGCCAGCACCCCAAGGGCAGTCTCCTACAATGAGCAGTTCTTC
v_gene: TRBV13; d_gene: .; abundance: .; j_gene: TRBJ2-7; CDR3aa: CASSSTAGATHEQYF; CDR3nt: TGTGCCAGCAGTTCCACTGCCGGGGCCACCCACGAGCAGTACTTC
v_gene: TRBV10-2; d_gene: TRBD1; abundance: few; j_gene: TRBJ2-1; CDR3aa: CASRSGTGGNEQFF; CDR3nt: TGCGCCAGCAGGAGTGGGACAGGGGGGAATGAGCAGTTCTTC
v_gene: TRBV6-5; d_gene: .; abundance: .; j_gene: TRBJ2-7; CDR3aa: CASSYGGGGRHEQYF; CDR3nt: TGTGCCAGCAGTTATGGTGGGGGAGGAAGGCACGAGCAGTACTTC
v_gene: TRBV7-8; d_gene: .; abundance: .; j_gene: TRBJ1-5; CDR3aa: CASSLGASNQPQHF; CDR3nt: TGTGCCAGCAGCTTAGGTGCTAGCAATCAGCCCCAGCATTTT
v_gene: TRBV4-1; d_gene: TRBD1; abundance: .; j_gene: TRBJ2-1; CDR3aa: CASSQGQGIRYNEQFF; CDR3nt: TGCGCCAGCAGCCAAGGACAGGGGATCAGGTACAATGAGCAGTTCTTC
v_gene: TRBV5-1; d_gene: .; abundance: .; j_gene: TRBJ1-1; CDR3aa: CASRPGGSSRTEAFF; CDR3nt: TGCGCCAGCAGACCCGGGGGTTCCTCTAGGACTGAAGCTTTCTTT
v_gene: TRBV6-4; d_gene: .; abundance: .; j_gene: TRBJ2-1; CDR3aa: CASSKRWGYNEQFF; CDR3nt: TGTGCCAGCAGTAAACGATGGGGGTACAATGAGCAGTTCTTC
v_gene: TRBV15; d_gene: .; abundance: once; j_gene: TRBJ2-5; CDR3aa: CATSTPGRGKETQYF; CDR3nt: TGTGCCACCAGCACCCCCGGGCGCGGGAAGGAGACCCAGTACTTC
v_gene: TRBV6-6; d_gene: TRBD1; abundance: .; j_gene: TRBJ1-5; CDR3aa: CASSHGTGGQPQHF; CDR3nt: TGTGCCAGCAGTCACGGGACAGGGGGTCAGCCCCAGCATTTT
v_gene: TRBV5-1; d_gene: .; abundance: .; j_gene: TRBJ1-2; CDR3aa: CASSASSTGKLRGYF; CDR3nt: TGCGCCAGCAGCGCCTCATCGACAGGAAAGCTACGGGGTTACTTC